This entry lists 21 T cell receptor beta chains sequenced from one sample in a study of CD8+ T cells in alopecia areata. Specified treatment: oral pan-JAK inhibitor, 5-10 mg twice daily. Investigators isolated RNA and reverse transcribed it into cDNA to act as the sequencing template. Clones were sequenced by immunoSEQ multiplex PCR, and TCRdb holds only the in-frame ones, with some missing. The sample holds around 270,000 clones; 58% are singletons and the top ten take over 1.5%. Sequencing used CD4+ T cells sorted from blood, obtained at week 24, from a patient treated with tofacitinib. These receptors were collected from a human donor with alopecia areata.

This clone was found a few times. The V gene is TRBV29-1, the J gene TRBJ1-1; D is unclear. CDR3 length: 14 amino acids. The V end was cut by 2 bases, the J end by 0 bases, with 10 bases between. CDR1 SQVTM and CDR2 ANQGSEA come from the germline V gene. The CDR3 DNA sequence: TGCAGCGTTGAACTTCAAAGCTTGAACACTGAAGCTTTCTTT. As protein: CSVELQSLNTEAFF.

This chain joins TRBV4-1 and TRBJ2-7; unclear D gene. This CDR3 has 15 residues. The germline CDR1 and CDR2 sequences are MGHRA and YSYEKL. V lost 6 bases and J 2 bases, leaving 17 bases between the germline ends. CDR3 sequence (DNA): TGCGCCAGCAGACCAATTGGGCTCCCCACCTACGAGCAGTACTTC. Protein product: CASRPIGLPTYEQYF.

The chain uses TRBV5-1 and TRBJ1-5; weak D call: TRBD1 (5 bases). Germline loops: CDR1 SGHRS, CDR2 YFSETQ. The CDR3 contains 14 residues. Trimming took 7 bases from V and 3 from J, leaving 14 bases between them. This chain's CDR3 is CASEHRYPNQPQHF. The CDR3 region has the DNA TGCGCCAGCGAGCACAGGTACCCCAATCAGCCCCAGCATTTT.

In this sample, this clone turned up a few times. This chain connects TRBV10-3 to TRBJ2-3; D gene unclear. Germline V gives CDR1 ENHRY, CDR2 SYGVKD. Trimming cost V 5 bases and J 2 bases, with 8 bases left between them. The CDR3 sequence is 13 residues long. CDR3 DNA sequence: TGTGCCATCAGTTCCAGTGCCACAGATACGCAGTATTTT. As protein: CAISSSATDTQYF.

This sequence joins TRBV28 and TRBJ1-1; D perhaps matches TRBD1 (5 bases). Germline assignment: CDR1 MDHEN and CDR2 SYDVKM. The germline V and J ends were trimmed by 4 bases and 4 bases, with 10 bases remaining between them. This CDR3 has 13 amino acids. CDR3 in amino acids: CASSSGSSTEAFF. CDR3 coding DNA: TGTGCCAGCAGTTCAGGGTCATCCACTGAAGCTTTCTTT.

The chain is built from TRBV30 and TRBJ1-6; no clear D gene. V was shortened by 0 bases and J by 14 bases, with 14 bases between the two germline ends. The CDR3 runs to 13 residues. The germline CDR1 and CDR2 sequences are GTSNPN and SVGIG (reference sequence). The CDR3 DNA follows: TGTGCCTGGAGTGTTTCCCAGGCAACGGCCCTCCACTTT. It translates to CAWSVSQATALHF.

This clone has only one observation. This sequence joins TRBV4-2 and TRBJ2-2; 10 bases match TRBD1. Unmatched junction bases numbered 4, after V lost 1 base and J lost 2 bases. CDR1 and CDR2 (germline): LGHNA, YNFKEQ. The CDR3 totals 17 residues. CDR3 bases: TGTGCCAGCAGCCAAGTGGGGACAGGGGTTAACACCGGGGAGCTGTTTTTT. Translation gives CASSQVGTGVNTGELFF.

The chain employs TRBV19 and TRBJ1-6; D not certain. From germline, CDR1 is LNHDA and CDR2 SQIVND (reference sequence). The CDR3 covers 15 residues. Between the trimmed V and J ends, which lost 3 bases and 7 bases, there was a span of 13 bases. The CDR3 DNA sequence: TGTGCCAGTAGTATCCAAAACAGCGCCAATTCACCCCTCCACTTT. Translation gives CASSIQNSANSPLHF.

The chain links TRBV27 to TRBJ2-5; the D is unclear. CDR1 is MNHEY, CDR2 SMNVEV, per germline (reference sequence). The length of the CDR3 is 17 residues. V dropped 3 bases and J dropped 2 bases, with 19 bases sitting between them. CDR3 sequence (DNA): TGTGCCAGCAGTTTCCGCGACGCCGGGCTGGCACAAGAGACCCAGTACTTC. Its protein product is CASSFRDAGLAQETQYF.

This clone occurred a few times. The rearrangement joins TRBV7-3 to TRBJ2-7; D may be TRBD2 (6 bases). The germline V and J ends were trimmed by 5 bases and 3 bases, with 17 bases remaining between them. The CDR3 sequence is 15 residues long. Germline lookup yields CDR1 SGHTA and CDR2 FQGTGA. The CDR3 DNA sequence: TGTGCCAGCAGCCCTTCGGGGGACTCGCGCTACGAGCAGTACTTC. Protein sequence: CASSPSGDSRYEQYF.

This chain connects TRBV25-1 to TRBJ2-7; D is perhaps TRBD2 (5 bases). The CDR3 contains 13 residues. V dropped 7 bases and J dropped 5 bases, with 15 bases sitting between them. CDR1 and CDR2 (germline): MGHDK, SYGVNS. CDR3 region: CASTRVSGDEQYF. The CDR3 nucleotides are TGTGCCAGCACAAGGGTAAGCGGAGACGAGCAGTACTTC.

The chain's CDR3 is CAWSVKGPFEAFF. For the CDR3, the DNA is TGTGCCTGGAGTGTAAAGGGACCCTTTGAAGCTTTCTTT. This sequence joins TRBV30 and TRBJ1-1; D is possibly TRBD1 (5 bases). The CDR3 runs to 13 residues. V was cut by 0 bases and J by 7 bases, with 12 bases left in between. Germline CDR1 is GTSNPN and CDR2 is SVGIG (reference sequence).

V usage is TRBV7-6 and J usage is TRBJ2-5, with D possibly TRBD2 on 6 matching bases. The CDR3 is made up of 17 amino acids. V lost 4 bases and J lost 2, with 20 bases in between. Per germline, CDR1 SGHVS and CDR2 FNYEAQ. The CDR3 DNA sequence: TGTGCCAGCAGCTCGGGGACTGCTCGGCCGTTTCAAGAGACCCAGTACTTC. Its protein product is CASSSGTARPFQETQYF.

The V gene is TRBV7-9, the J gene TRBJ1-1; D gene ambiguous. Germline CDR1 SEHNR, CDR2 FQNEAQ (reference sequence). The CDR3 sequence is 11 residues long. V dropped 5 bases and J dropped 6 bases, with 7 bases sitting between them. CDR3 in DNA: TGTGCCAGCAGCCCCCAATCTGAAGCTTTCTTT. This sequence encodes CASSPQSEAFF.

This clone turned up a few times. This sequence joins TRBV7-9 and TRBJ2-1; D may match TRBD1 or TRBD2 (5 bases each). The V and J ends lost 11 bases and 0 bases respectively, with 14 bases between them. Per germline, CDR1 SEHNR and CDR2 FQNEAQ (reference sequence). CDR3 size: 14 residues. The CDR3 DNA follows: TGTGCCGGGGCGAAGGGGAGCTCCTACAATGAGCAGTTCTTC. This codes for CAGAKGSSYNEQFF.

This clone was seen only a few times. The CDR3: CASSLALAGAYNEQFF. The DNA of the CDR3 is TGTGCCAGCAGCTTAGCTCTAGCGGGGGCCTACAATGAGCAGTTCTTC. The chain joins TRBV7-2 to TRBJ2-1, with 10 bases identical to TRBD2. The CDR3 extends over 16 amino acids. Germline CDR1 and CDR2: SGHTA and FQGNSA. V was pared by 0 bases and J by 2 bases, with 1 base of the junction left unmatched.

The V gene is TRBV6-5, the J gene TRBJ2-6; D is unresolved. The CDR3 consists of 14 residues. The V gene's germline CDR1 is MNHEY and CDR2 SVGAGI. Trimming removed 7 bases at V and 1 base at J, with 8 bases between. The CDR3 DNA reads as TGTGCCAGCACCCAGGTATCTGGGGCCAACGTCCTGACTTTC. Translated: CASTQVSGANVLTF.

CDR3 DNA sequence: TGTGCCAGCAGCTTAACGGGGTCAGGGGGACCGTCCTACGAGCAGTACTTC. Translating it yields CASSLTGSGGPSYEQYF. The gene calls are TRBV7-3 and TRBJ2-7, with 7 bases lining up with TRBD1. V shed 0 bases, J shed 1 base, and the junction held 9 bases outside the gene matches. The CDR3 sequence is 17 residues long. Germline V gene lookup returns CDR1 SGHTA and CDR2 FQGTGA.

The chain carries TRBV29-1 and TRBJ1-1; D gene unclear. V was clipped by 2 bases and J by 2 bases, with 9 bases between them. There are 13 residues in the CDR3. The germline V gene has CDR1 SQVTM and CDR2 ANQGSEA. CDR3 DNA sequence: TGCAGCGTTGAAAGACGTCAAAACACTGAAGCTTTCTTT. This codes for CSVERRQNTEAFF.

CDR3 loop: CAISESNRGLGAGANVLTF. The CDR3, as DNA: TGTGCCATCAGTGAGTCGAATAGGGGGCTGGGAGCTGGGGCCAACGTCCTGACTTTC. This rearrangement joins TRBV10-3 to TRBJ2-6; 7 bases align to TRBD1. CDR1 and CDR2 (germline): ENHRY, SYGVKD. V was pared by 0 bases and J by 2 bases, with 10 bases of the junction left unmatched. There are 19 residues in the CDR3.

The chain couples TRBV7-9 to TRBJ2-2, with 7 bases aligning to TRBD1. Germline V CDR1 and CDR2: SEHNR, FQNEAQ (reference sequence). The J segment lost 4 bases and the V segment lost 1 base, leaving 3 bases of the junction unmatched. This CDR3 is built from 15 residues. CDR3 residues: CASSLVGQITGELFF. CDR3 sequence (DNA): TGTGCCAGCAGCTTAGTGGGACAGATCACCGGGGAGCTGTTTTTT.